Below, 5 T cell receptor beta chains from the same sample are listed, as sequenced in a study of T cell repertoires in cytomegalovirus infection. TCRdb independently ran MiXCR on the reads; one entry per CDR3 protein. The table lists about 830,000 distinct CDR3 sequences, roughly 33% of them singletons, with 12% in the top ten. No antigen has been identified for these receptors. This specimen was cultured CD8+ T cells from PBMCs, taken from culture after CMV antigen stimulation. These receptors originate from a human donor in good health (CMV status not recorded). Some clones in this sample may be carry-over from other donors' samples.

The rearrangement uses TRBV5-6 and TRBJ2-1; 8 bases line up with TRBD2. The junction had 10 bases not matched to a gene; V was cut back by 7 bases and J by 4 bases. CDR3 size: 15 residues. CDR1 and CDR2 (germline): SGHDT, YYEEEE. CDR3: CASAGGEDGYNEQFF. DNA for the CDR3: TGTGCCAGCGCCGGGGGGGAGGACGGGTACAATGAGCAGTTCTTC.

V is TRBV6-6 and J is TRBJ1-2; the match to TRBD1 covers 9 bases. J gave up 4 bases and V 6 bases, and 9 bases lay outside the gene matches. The CDR3 has 15 residues. CDR1 and CDR2 from the germline V gene are MNHNY and SVGAGI (reference sequence). Here the CDR3 reads CASSPGTGWSYGYTF. The CDR3 bases are TGTGCCAGCAGCCCCGGGACAGGGTGGAGCTATGGCTACACCTTC.

The chain joins TRBV20-1 to TRBJ2-2; no clear D gene. The CDR3 has 13 amino acids. CDR1 DFQATT and CDR2 SNEGSKA come from the germline V gene (reference sequence). The V end lost 0 bases, the J end lost 1 base, and 3 bases lay between the germline ends. The CDR3 nucleotides read TGCAGTGCTAGAGATGGGAACACCGGGGAGCTGTTTTTT. Protein sequence: CSARDGNTGELFF.

The V and J genes are TRBV6-2 or TRBV6-3 and TRBJ2-2; D is unclear. Germline CDR1 is MNHEY and CDR2 is SVGEGT. This CDR3 region has 16 residues. Trimming took 2 bases from V and 7 from J, leaving 17 bases between them. CDR3 protein: CASSYGLGSPIGELFF. CDR3 bases: TGTGCCAGCAGTTACGGGTTGGGAAGTCCGATCGGGGAGCTGTTTTTT.

This chain connects TRBV9 to TRBJ1-6; 9 nucleotides agree with TRBD1. The CDR3 consists of 16 residues. Looked up from germline, CDR1 is SGDLS and CDR2 is YYNGEE. With 2 bases clipped from V and 9 bases from J, the junction kept 9 bases outside the gene matches. CDR3 amino acids: CASSVTSGTGTSPLHF. The CDR3 nucleotides are TGTGCCAGCAGCGTGACCTCCGGGACAGGGACTTCACCCCTCCACTTT.